This T cell receptor beta chain originates from a study of blood T cell repertoires in COVID-19. Germline CDR1 is KGHDR and CDR2 is SFDVKD. CDR3 length: 15 residues. The J segment lost 1 base and the V segment lost 9 bases, leaving 6 bases of the junction unmatched. TCRdb's table, derived via immunoSEQ multiplex PCR, lists solely in-frame clones and lacks some. The table shows 130,000 or so clones, with roughly three quarters occurring only once. In its sample, this clone was seen once. The receptor comes from a woman aged 70-85 years with COVID-19, enrolled during active disease. The gene calls are TRBV24-1 and TRBJ2-2; TRBD1 aligns across 8 bases. The sequenced sample consisted of peripheral blood. The CDR3 nucleotides read TGTGCCACCCGAACTGGACAGGGGAACACCGGGGAGCTGTTTTTT. Protein sequence: CATRTGQGNTGELFF.